The 11 T cell receptor beta chains given below trace back to one sample, sequenced in a study of tumor and adjacent non-tumor tissue in lung cancer. The library came from three nested PCR rounds adapted from ARM-PCR protocols. TCRdb re-called the multiplex PCR reads through MiXCR, storing one row per CDR3 protein. Of about 60,000 distinct CDR3 sequences in the sample, about 63% were seen once. RNA was extracted from bulk tissue without any cell sorting. Distant lung tissue was collected more than 3 cm away from the tumor edge. Sample: distant non-tumor lung tissue. Receptors originate from a man aged 70 or older with non-small cell lung cancer.

Notes on this clonotype: A read error may produce the germline difference seen at one junction end. V and J are TRBV5-6 and TRBJ2-1; D is tentatively TRBD1 or TRBD2 (5 bases each). The CDR3 runs 13 residues. Germline V CDR1 and CDR2: SGHDT, YYEEEE. This CDR3 is CASSWETENEQFF. The DNA for the CDR3 is TGTGCCAGCAGCTGGGAGACAGAGAATGAGCAGTTCTTT. Using reference TRBV5-6 and TRBJ2-1 for the parts outside the CDR3, the full variable domain is DAGVTQSPTHLIKTRGQQVTLRCSPKSGHDTVSWYQQALGQGPQFIFQYYEEEERQRGNFPDRFSGHQFPNYSSELNVNALLLGDSALYLCASSWETENEQFFGPGTRLTVL.

As regards this clonotype: One junction end does not reproduce the germline sequence, and a read error may be involved. This chain links TRBV6-1 with TRBJ1-1; no reliable D call. CDR1 is MNHNS, CDR2 SASEGT, per germline. The CDR3 consists of 16 residues. The CDR3 here is CASRESSSRSNTDAFF. The CDR3 DNA follows: TGTGCCAGCAGAGAATCGTCGTCCCGGTCAAACACTGACGCTTTCTTT.

Regarding this clonotype: The limits of the CDR3 on the DNA are not certain, so only TCRdb's listed CDR3 is given. The CDR3 protein is CSVWRGTAYEQYF. The chain combines TRBV29-1 with TRBJ2-7; the table assigns TRBD2, which was not confirmed against the DNA. In germline, CDR1 is SQVTM, CDR2 ANQGSEA. 13 amino acids form the CDR3, both terminal residues included.

This clonotype was seen ten or more times. J is TRBJ2-5 and V is TRBV6-5; D might be TRBD2 (5 bases). Germline assignment: CDR1 MNHEY and CDR2 SVGAGI. V lost 8 bases, J lost 2 bases, and 18 bases lay in between. The CDR3 sequence is 15 residues long. The CDR3 sequence: CASRREGLPQETQYF. CDR3 nucleotides: TGTGCCAGCCGTCGAGAGGGCCTCCCGCAAGAGACCCAGTACTTC.

On this clonotype: One junction end does not reproduce the germline sequence, and a read error may be involved. V gene TRBV29-1 combines with J gene TRBJ1-2; a weak D match, TRBD1 (6 bases). The CDR3 sequence is 11 residues long. In germline, CDR1 is SQVTM, CDR2 ANQGSEA. For the CDR3, the DNA is TGCAGCGTCAGGGGAAACCATGGTTACACCTTC. Protein product: CSVRGNHGYTF. Full variable domain (missing parts from reference TRBV29-1 and TRBJ1-2): SAVISQKPSRDICQRGTSLTIQCQVDSQVTMMFWYRQQPGQSLTLIATANQGSEATYESGFVIDKFPISRPNLTFSTLTVSNMSPEDSSIYLCSVRGNHGYTFGSGTRLTVV.

As to this clonotype: A much larger clone is a single base away; this may be a read error. The genes are TRBV12-3 or TRBV12-4 and TRBJ1-1; D perhaps matches TRBD1 (5 bases). Between the trimmed V and J ends, which lost 5 bases and 7 bases, there was a span of 14 bases. The CDR3 length is 13 residues. For the CDR3, the DNA is TGTGCCAGCAGTCTTCCAGGGCACCTTGAAGCTTTCTTT. Amino acid sequence: CASSLPGHLEAFF.

In the case of this clonotype: One base away lies a much larger clone, so this may be a sequencing read error. The V gene is TRBV4-2, the J gene TRBJ2-3, with no clear D. The CDR3 length is 16 residues. Germline V gene sequence: CDR1 LGHNA, CDR2 YNFKEQ. Trimming cost V 0 bases and J 2 bases, with 12 bases left between them. CDR3 protein: CASSQDALLLTDTQYF. CDR3 DNA sequence: TGTGCCAGCAGCCAAGATGCTCTGCTCCTCACAGATACGCAGTATTTT.

This clonotype was seen at least ten times. At one boundary the junction diverges from the germline segment, which might be a read error. V and J are TRBV6-2 or TRBV6-3 and TRBJ2-1; TRBD1 might be the D (5 bases). Germline V gene lookup returns CDR1 MNHEY and CDR2 SVGEGT. This CDR3 is built from 12 residues. CDR3: CASTHRRGEKFF. The DNA for the CDR3 is TGTGCCAGCACCCACCGAAGGGGTGAGAAGTTCTTC.

Concerning this clonotype itself: The conserved phenylalanine or tryptophan is not found at the CDR3 terminus, so this likely reflects a read error. This chain joins TRBV29-1 and TRBJ1-2; D is unclear. This CDR3 has 12 residues. The V gene's germline CDR1 is SQVTM and CDR2 ANQGSEA. The CDR3 region is CSAAATNYGYTI. CDR3 in DNA: TGTAGCGCCGCGGCCACTAACTATGGCTACACCATC.

As concerns this clonotype: The conserved closing phenylalanine or tryptophan is absent in this CDR3, likely reflecting a read error. Because the CDR3's place on the DNA is in doubt, the DNA is left out and the CDR3 is given as listed by TCRdb. This chain uses TRBV11-2 with TRBJ2-7; the table's D gene call, TRBD2, was not cross checked with the DNA. The CDR3 comprises 17 residues, both ends counted. Germline V gene sequence: CDR1 SGHAT, CDR2 FQNNGV. CDR3 amino acids: CASSFRPLVGSSYEQCY.

Concerning this clonotype: A junction end diverges from the germline sequence, so it may reflect a read error. The chain has TRBV6-5 and TRBJ1-6; no firm D call. From germline, CDR1 is MNHEY and CDR2 SVGAGI. CDR3 length: 16 residues. The chain's CDR3 is CASTYDGPFRISPLHF. Here the CDR3 DNA reads TGTGCCAGCACTTACGATGGGCCCTTTAGGATTTCACCCCTCCACTTT.